A single sample is the source of the 25 T cell receptor beta chains below, sequenced in a study of tumor-infiltrating lymphocytes in primary liver carcinoma. The blood RNA (from unsorted whole blood) was obtained, and germline DNA was also extracted. A constant-region primer primed TCR beta cDNA synthesis from about 530 ng of total RNA. ARM-PCR was slightly modified, and three nested multiplex PCR rounds with it gave rise to the TCR beta libraries. Use of TRBV1-TRBV30 forward primers with a C-beta reverse primer characterized the first two PCR rounds, which lasted roughly 9 cycles each. From the multiplex PCR reads, TCRdb called clonotypes with MiXCR, one entry per CDR3 protein. The sample shows 300,000 to 350,000 distinct CDR3 sequences, roughly 61% of them seen only once. Input material: peripheral blood. These receptors were collected from a man between 35 and 55 years old with primary liver carcinoma and hepatitis B virus infection.

In the case of this clonotype: This may be a read error, as it is one base from a much larger clone. This rearrangement joins TRBV4-1 to TRBJ2-2, with D maybe TRBD2 (5 bases). Germline CDR1 and CDR2: MGHRA and YSYEKL. The CDR3 contains 16 residues. The CDR3 DNA reads as TGCGCCAGCAGCCAAGACCCTAGCTATAACACCGGGGAGCTGTTATTT. This codes for CASSQDPSYNTGELLF.

Concerning this clonotype: The junction differs from germline at one of its ends, possibly a read error. The chain is built from TRBV4-1 and TRBJ1-2; TRBD1 aligns across 7 bases. The CDR3 consists of 15 residues. Per germline, CDR1 MGHRA and CDR2 YSYEKL. CDR3 residues: CASSLSRDRRYGYAF. The DNA for the CDR3 is TGCGCCAGCAGCCTCAGTCGGGACAGACGCTATGGCTACGCCTTC.

The CDR3 DNA follows: TGTGCCAGCGGTAAAAGGGACGGAAGCAATGAGCAGTTCTTC. It encodes CASGKRDGSNEQFF. The chain links TRBV6-1 to TRBJ2-1; D tentatively fits TRBD1 or TRBD2 (5 bases each). CDR3 length: 14 residues. The V end was cut by 8 bases, the J end by 6 bases, with 17 bases between. Looked up from germline, CDR1 is MNHNS and CDR2 is SASEGT.

Comments on this clonotype: Given the absence of the conserved phenylalanine or tryptophan at the CDR3 end, a read error is likely. The genes are TRBV12-3 or TRBV12-4 and TRBJ1-5; TRBD1 matches at 12 bases. J was trimmed by 5 bases and V by 6 bases; bases with no gene match: 5. This CDR3 spans 15 amino acids. Written as DNA, the CDR3 is TGTGCCAGCAGATTCGGGACAGGGGGCCATCAGCCCCAGCATCTT. It specifies CASRFGTGGHQPQHL.

Regarding this clonotype: One end of the junction varies from germline; a read error may be responsible. This rearrangement joins TRBV11-2 to TRBJ1-1; 8 bases match TRBD1. The CDR3 spans 14 residues. The V gene's germline CDR1 is SGHAT and CDR2 FQNNGV. CDR3 loop: CASRLAGGIGEAFF. The CDR3 DNA sequence: TGTGCCAGCCGCTTAGCAGGGGGCATTGGTGAAGCTTTCTTT.

The chain couples TRBV5-1 to TRBJ2-2, with a tentative D call TRBD2 (6 bases). This CDR3 is built from 15 residues. Germline V lookup: CDR1 SGHRS, CDR2 YFSETQ. Between the trimmed V and J ends, which lost 4 bases and 1 base, there was a span of 11 bases. In DNA form, the CDR3 reads TGCGCCAGCAGCCCGGGACTCGGGAACACCGGGGAGCTGTTTTTT. This gives the protein CASSPGLGNTGELFF.

This clonotype was detected only once. A much bigger clone sits one base away, suggesting this may be a read error. The rearrangement uses TRBV6-6 and TRBJ2-1, with D perhaps matching TRBD1 or TRBD2 (6 bases each). Germline V gene data show CDR1 as MNHNY and CDR2 as SVGAGI (reference sequence). V lost 7 bases and J lost 10, with 17 bases in between. The CDR3 has 13 residues. Here the CDR3 DNA reads TGTGCCAGCACCGCAGGGGACTCCCGGGAGCAGTTCTTC. Translating gives CASTAGDSREQFF.

Remarks on this clonotype: A read error may explain this, as a much larger clone is one base away. The chain joins TRBV4-3 to TRBJ2-7; D is perhaps TRBD2 (6 bases). This CDR3 is built from 15 residues. Germline lookup yields CDR1 LGHNA and CDR2 YSLEER. CDR3 region: CASTQFRDWSYEQYF. The DNA of the CDR3 is TGCGCCAGCACCCAATTCCGGGACTGGTCCTACGAGCAGTACTTC.

Details on this clonotype: A single base separates this from a much larger clone, so it may be a read error. This chain connects TRBV4-3 to TRBJ2-7; 12 positions match TRBD2. Germline loops: CDR1 LGHNA, CDR2 YSLEER. The CDR3 sequence is 15 residues long. Here the CDR3 reads CARSQDSGLAGEQYF. In nucleotides, the CDR3 is TGCGCCAGGAGCCAAGATTCAGGACTAGCGGGAGAGCAGTACTTC.

This clonotype came up once. The CDR3 carries no conserved terminal phenylalanine or tryptophan, so it likely arises from a read error. This chain joins TRBV2 and TRBJ2-7; D is unclear. This CDR3 is built from 14 residues. V lost 1 base to trimming and J lost 6 bases, with 13 bases between them. Germline CDR1 SNHLY, CDR2 FYNNEI. The CDR3 spells CASSEGSLGFEQYY. CDR3 bases: TGTGCCAGCAGTGAAGGATCCCTGGGGTTCGAGCAGTACTAC.

As to this clonotype: Since no conserved phenylalanine or tryptophan closes the CDR3, a read error is the likely cause. The DNA is left out, because the CDR3 cannot be placed on it with certainty; the CDR3 is given as TCRdb lists it. The chain carries TRBV11-2 and TRBJ1-2; the table's D gene call, TRBD1, was not cross checked with the DNA. Germline V lookup: CDR1 SGHAT, CDR2 FQNNGV. From its first to its last residue, the CDR3 has 11 amino acids. The CDR3 sequence is CASSQGRGVTL.

The V gene is TRBV28, the J gene TRBJ1-2; TRBD1 might be the D (5 bases). This CDR3 contains 12 residues. Trimming shortened V by 2 bases and J by 8 bases, and 9 bases separated the two germline ends. From germline, CDR1 is MDHEN and CDR2 SYDVKM. CDR3: CASSLGHRGYTF. CDR3 nucleotide sequence: TGTGCCAGCAGTTTAGGACACAGGGGCTACACCTTC.

A remark on this clonotype: One junction end disagrees with the germline gene, perhaps due to a read error. The V gene is TRBV12-5, the J gene TRBJ2-7; 7 bases are shared with TRBD1. This CDR3 is built from 16 residues. The germline V gene encodes CDR1 LGHNT and CDR2 FRNRAP. In DNA form, the CDR3 reads TGTGCTGGTGGTTTGGGCGGAACCGGGACAGCCTACGAGCAGTACTTC. This translates into CAGGLGGTGTAYEQYF.

As regards this clonotype: The final CDR3 position lacks the conserved phenylalanine or tryptophan, pointing to a likely read error. The chain couples TRBV11-2 to TRBJ2-5; D is possibly TRBD1 (5 bases). Trimming removed 5 bases at V and 5 bases at J, with 9 bases between. From germline, CDR1 is SGHAT and CDR2 FQNNGV. This CDR3 is built from 12 residues. CDR3 nucleotides: TGTGCCAGCAGCAAAGGGGTTGAGACCCAGTACTAC. Translation gives CASSKGVETQYY.

With respect to this clonotype: Being one base from a much bigger clone, this may be a read error. The chain couples TRBV6-2 or TRBV6-3 to TRBJ2-7; possibly TRBD2 for D (6 bases). CDR3 length: 15 residues. CDR1 and CDR2 (germline): MNHEY, SVGEGT. As DNA, the CDR3 is TGTGCCAGCAGTTCAACGGGTCGGGGGTTCTACGAGCGGTACTTC. This translates into CASSSTGRGFYERYF.

Concerning this clonotype itself: Possible read error: a much larger clone is one base away. The chain employs TRBV12-3 or TRBV12-4 and TRBJ2-1; D may be TRBD2 (6 bases). V was clipped by 7 bases and J by 9 bases, with 16 bases between them. The CDR3 totals 13 residues. DNA for the CDR3: TGTGCCAGCAAGTTCATAGCGGAGGGTGAGCAGTTCTTC. Translating it yields CASKFIAEGEQFF.

The rearrangement joins TRBV6-2 or TRBV6-3 to TRBJ2-7; D is unclear. V lost 6 bases to trimming and J lost 2 bases, with 14 bases between them. The CDR3 is 14 amino acids. Per germline, CDR1 MNHEY and CDR2 SVGEGT. The CDR3 bases are TGTGCCAGCAGAAGTAGCAGGCAGACCTACGAGCAGTACTTC. This translates into CASRSSRQTYEQYF.

In DNA form, the CDR3 reads TGTGCCAGCAGCGACATGACATCGAGCTCCTACAATGAGCAGTTCTTC. Protein sequence: CASSDMTSSSYNEQFF. This rearrangement joins TRBV7-3 to TRBJ2-1; D not certain. Germline V gene lookup returns CDR1 SGHTA and CDR2 FQGTGA. The CDR3 has 16 residues. V was shortened by 5 bases and J by 0 bases, with 14 bases between the two germline ends.

This clonotype was found a few times. The chain joins TRBV21-1 to TRBJ2-5; the DNA was not used to check the table's D call, TRBD1. TRBV21-1 has pseudogene status. CDR3 length equals 11 residues. CDR3 amino acids: CASSYPGTQYF. DNA for the CDR3: TGTGCCAGCAGCTATCCCGGGACCCAGTACTTC.

The table lists this clonotype with a few counts. A much larger clone is a single base away; this may be a read error. The V call is TRBV11-2, the J call TRBJ2-7; no clear D. Per the germline V gene, CDR1 is SGHAT and CDR2 is FQNNGV. This CDR3 is 16 amino acids long. CDR3 nucleotides: TGTGCCAACAGCTTAGGTGTCCAGGATGTGCCCTACGAGCAGTACTTC. Protein sequence: CANSLGVQDVPYEQYF.

A word on this clonotype: A much larger clone differs by one base, so this may be a read error. No conserved phenylalanine or tryptophan ends this CDR3, so it is likely a read error. The V call is TRBV11-2, the J call TRBJ1-1; TRBD1 agrees at 7 bases. The J segment lost 3 bases and the V segment lost 7 bases, leaving 8 bases of the junction unmatched. Germline V lookup: CDR1 SGHAT, CDR2 FQNNGV. CDR3 size: 14 residues. This CDR3 reads CASNSGTAYTEAFI. Here the CDR3 DNA reads TGTGCCAGCAACTCCGGGACAGCATACACTGAAGCTTTCATT.

This clonotype was observed a few times. The J gene is TRBJ2-2, the V gene TRBV5-1; D is possibly TRBD2 (5 bases). V was pared by 1 base and J by 5 bases, with 12 bases between. The V gene's germline CDR1 is SGHRS and CDR2 YFSETQ. The CDR3 has 15 residues. CDR3 region: CASSLRLRVTGELFF. DNA of the CDR3: TGCGCCAGCAGCTTGAGGTTGCGGGTTACCGGGGAGCTGTTTTTT.

This clonotype has at least ten counts. The V and J genes are TRBV5-1 and TRBJ2-5, with 9 bases lining up with TRBD2. This CDR3 contains 17 residues. Germline assignment: CDR1 SGHRS and CDR2 YFSETQ. V was pared by 1 base and J by 5 bases, with 12 bases of the junction left unmatched. The CDR3 reads CASSLTVAGESWETQYF. CDR3 sequence (DNA): TGCGCCAGCAGCTTGACGGTAGCGGGAGAATCTTGGGAGACCCAGTACTTC.

CDR3 in amino acids: CASSEAGLAGINEQFF. CDR3 sequence (DNA): TGTGCCAGCAGCGAAGCTGGACTAGCGGGAATCAATGAGCAGTTCTTC. The chain combines TRBV11-2 with TRBJ2-1; TRBD2 agrees at 12 bases. J was trimmed by 6 bases and V by 5 bases; bases with no gene match: 8. Per germline, CDR1 SGHAT and CDR2 FQNNGV. CDR3 length: 16 amino acids.

This chain connects TRBV5-1 to TRBJ1-1; possible D gene TRBD1, 5 bases. V was shortened by 2 bases and J by 6 bases, with 14 bases between the two germline ends. This CDR3 comprises 14 residues. In germline, CDR1 is SGHRS, CDR2 YFSETQ. The CDR3 DNA reads TGCGCCAGCAGCTTTGAGGGCAGGGCTCCTGAAGCTTTCTTT. Encoded protein: CASSFEGRAPEAFF.